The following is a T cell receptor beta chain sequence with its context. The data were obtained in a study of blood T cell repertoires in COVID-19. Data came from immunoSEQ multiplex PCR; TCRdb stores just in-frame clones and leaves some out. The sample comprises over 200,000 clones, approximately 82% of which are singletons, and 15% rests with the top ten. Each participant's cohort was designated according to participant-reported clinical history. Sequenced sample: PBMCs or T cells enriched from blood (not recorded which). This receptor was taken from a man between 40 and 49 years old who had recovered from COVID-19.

The CDR3 here is CASSHGQKQYF. CDR3 nucleotides: TGTGCCAGCAGCCACGGACAAAAGCAGTACTTC. The V call is TRBV3-1 (or the pseudogene TRBV3-2), the J call TRBJ2-7; D might be TRBD1 (5 bases). This CDR3 spans 11 amino acids. Germline V gene data show CDR1 as LGHDT and CDR2 as YNNKEL (reference sequence). Trimming took 3 bases from V and 8 from J, leaving 8 bases between them.